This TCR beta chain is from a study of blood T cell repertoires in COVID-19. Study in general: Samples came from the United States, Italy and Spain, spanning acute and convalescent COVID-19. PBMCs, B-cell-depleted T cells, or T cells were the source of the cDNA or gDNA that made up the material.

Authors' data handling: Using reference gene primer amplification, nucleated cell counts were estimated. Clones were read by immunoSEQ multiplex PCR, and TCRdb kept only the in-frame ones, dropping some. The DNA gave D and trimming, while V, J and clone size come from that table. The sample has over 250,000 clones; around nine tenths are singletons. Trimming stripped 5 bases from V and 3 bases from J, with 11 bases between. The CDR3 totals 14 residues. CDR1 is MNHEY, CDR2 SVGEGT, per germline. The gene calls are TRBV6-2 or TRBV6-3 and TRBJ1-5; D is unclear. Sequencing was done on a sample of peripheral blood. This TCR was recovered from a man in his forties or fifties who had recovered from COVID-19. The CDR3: CASSLAYPNQPQHF. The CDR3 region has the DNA TGTGCCAGCAGTCTAGCTTATCCCAATCAGCCCCAGCATTTT.